This TCR beta chain derives from a study of T-cell memory formation after mild COVID-19. Background on the study: TCR clusters showed largely donor specificity.

The CDR3 covers 18 residues. Germline loops: CDR1 SGDLS, CDR2 YYNGEE. Between the trimmed V and J ends, which lost 7 bases and 0 bases, there was a span of 23 bases. General study points: Shrinking CD4+ clones resided mostly in CM and EM, and CD8+ ones in EMRA. Later expanders leaned CD4+, whereas day 15 to 85 contracting clones were balanced CD4/CD8.

5'RACE with constant-segment primers yielded barcoded, UMI-tagged TCR alpha and TCR beta cDNA libraries. MiXCR was run by TCRdb on the 5' RACE reads, yielding one entry per CDR3 protein. The table lists approximately 400,000 distinct CDR3 sequences, approximately 25% of them singletons, with around 9.5% in the top ten. This clonotype has only a few counts. As yet, its antigen is unknown. Specimen: PBMCs or a T cell subset sorted from them (not recorded which). The sequence derives from an adult woman who had mild COVID-19 (a few samples of this study predate the infection). Cell type and time point are not known. The V call is TRBV9, the J call TRBJ2-1, with D tentatively TRBD1 (5 bases). The DNA of the CDR3 is TGTGCCAGCTCCAATCAGGGTTACCTGACATACTCCTACAATGAGCAGTTCTTC. It encodes CASSNQGYLTYSYNEQFF. Combining the CDR3 with reference TRBV9 and TRBJ2-1 gives the whole variable domain DSGVTQTPKHLITATGQRVTLRCSPRSGDLSVYWYQQSLDQGLQFLIQYYNGEERAKGNILERFSAQQFPDLHSELNLSSLELGDSALYFCASSNQGYLTYSYNEQFFGPGTRLTVL.